Here is one T cell receptor beta chain with its context. This sample is drawn from a study of T-cell reconstitution after alpha-beta-depleted transplantation in children. A library of TCRbeta sequences, prepared with unique molecular identifiers, was generated. TCRdb ran MiXCR on the PCR reads and lists one entry per CDR3 protein. Of a few hundred thousand distinct CDR3 sequences listed, about a tenth are singletons. Germline CDR1 LNHDA, CDR2 SQIVND (reference sequence). Trimming shortened V by 5 bases and J by 4 bases, and 10 bases separated the two germline ends. CDR3 size: 13 residues. The sequence came from a human donor who donated a stem cell graft to a child with acute lymphoblastic leukemia. The chain combines TRBV19 with TRBJ2-3, with D maybe TRBD2 (5 bases). The specimen comprised PBMCs from the stem cell graft donor, sampled from the stem cell graft. CDR3 loop: CASSWRAADTQYF. In DNA form, the CDR3 reads TGTGCCAGTAGTTGGAGAGCGGCAGATACGCAGTATTTT. Together with reference TRBV19 and TRBJ2-3, the CDR3 gives the full variable domain: DGGITQSPKYLFRKEGQNVTLSCEQNLNHDAMYWYRQDPGQGLRLIYYSQIVNDFQKGDIAEGYSVSREKKESFPLTVTSAQKNPTAFYLCASSWRAADTQYFGPGTRLTVL.